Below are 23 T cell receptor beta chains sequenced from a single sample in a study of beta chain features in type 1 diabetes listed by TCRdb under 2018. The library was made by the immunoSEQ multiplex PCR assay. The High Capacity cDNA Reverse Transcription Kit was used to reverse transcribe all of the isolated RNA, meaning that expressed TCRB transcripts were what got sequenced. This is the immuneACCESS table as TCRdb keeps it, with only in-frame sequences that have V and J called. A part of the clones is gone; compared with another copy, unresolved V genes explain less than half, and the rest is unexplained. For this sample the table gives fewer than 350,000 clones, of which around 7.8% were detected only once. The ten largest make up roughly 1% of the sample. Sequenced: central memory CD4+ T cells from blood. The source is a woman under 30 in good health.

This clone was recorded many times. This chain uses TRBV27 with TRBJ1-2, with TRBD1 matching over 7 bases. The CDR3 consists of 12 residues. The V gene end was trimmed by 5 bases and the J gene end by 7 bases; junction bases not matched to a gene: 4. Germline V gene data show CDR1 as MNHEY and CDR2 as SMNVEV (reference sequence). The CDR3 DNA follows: TGTGCCAGCAGTGACAGGGTTACTGGCTACACCTTC. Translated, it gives CASSDRVTGYTF.

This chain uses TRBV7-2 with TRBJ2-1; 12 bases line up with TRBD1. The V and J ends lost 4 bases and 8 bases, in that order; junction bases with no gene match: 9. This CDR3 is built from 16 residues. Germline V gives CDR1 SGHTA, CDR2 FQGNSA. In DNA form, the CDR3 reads TGTGCCAGCAGCTACCGGGACAGGGGGCGCTTAGATGAGCAGTTCTTC. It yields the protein CASSYRDRGRLDEQFF.

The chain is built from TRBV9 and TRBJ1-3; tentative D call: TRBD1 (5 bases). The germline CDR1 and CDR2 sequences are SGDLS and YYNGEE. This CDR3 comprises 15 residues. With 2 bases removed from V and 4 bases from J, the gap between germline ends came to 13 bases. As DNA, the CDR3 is TGTGCCAGCAGCGTGACGTCTGGGGGAGGAAACACCATATATTTT. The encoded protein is CASSVTSGGGNTIYF.

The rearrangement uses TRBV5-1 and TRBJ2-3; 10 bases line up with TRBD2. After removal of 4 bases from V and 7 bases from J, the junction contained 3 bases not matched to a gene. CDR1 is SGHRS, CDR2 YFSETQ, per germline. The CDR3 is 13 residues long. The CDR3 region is CASSIAGGHTQYF. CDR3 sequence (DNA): TGCGCCAGCAGCATAGCGGGGGGTCATACGCAGTATTTT.

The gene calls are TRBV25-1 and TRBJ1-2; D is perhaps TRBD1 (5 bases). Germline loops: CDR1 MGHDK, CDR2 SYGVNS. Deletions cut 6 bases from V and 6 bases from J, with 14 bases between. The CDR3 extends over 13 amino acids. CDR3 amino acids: CASRHTWGNGYTF. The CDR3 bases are TGTGCCAGCAGGCATACATGGGGGAATGGCTACACCTTC.

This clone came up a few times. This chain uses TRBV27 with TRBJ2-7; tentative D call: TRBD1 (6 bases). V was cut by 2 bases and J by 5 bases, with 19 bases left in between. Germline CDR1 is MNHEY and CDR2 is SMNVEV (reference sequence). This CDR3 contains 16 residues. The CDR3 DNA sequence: TGTGCCAGCAGTTTAGTTTTTGGCGGACAGCTAGACGAGCAGTACTTC. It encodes CASSLVFGGQLDEQYF.

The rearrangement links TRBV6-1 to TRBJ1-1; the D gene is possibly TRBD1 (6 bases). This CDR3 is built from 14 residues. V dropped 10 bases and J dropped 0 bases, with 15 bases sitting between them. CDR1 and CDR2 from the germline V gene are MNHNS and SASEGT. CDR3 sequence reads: CAILGASMNTEAFF. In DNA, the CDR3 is TGTGCCATCTTGGGGGCTTCCATGAACACTGAAGCTTTCTTT.

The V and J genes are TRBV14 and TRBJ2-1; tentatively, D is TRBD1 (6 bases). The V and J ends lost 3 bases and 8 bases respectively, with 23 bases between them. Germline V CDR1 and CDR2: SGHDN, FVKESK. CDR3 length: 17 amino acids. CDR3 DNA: TGTGCCAGCAGCCACCCTCGACAGGCCTCGTGGGGCGATGAGCAGTTCTTC. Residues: CASSHPRQASWGDEQFF. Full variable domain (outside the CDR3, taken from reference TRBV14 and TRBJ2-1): EAGVTQFPSHSVIEKGQTVTLRCDPISGHDNLYWYRRVMGKEIKFLLHFVKESKQDESGMPNNRFLAERTGGTYSTLKVQPAELEDSGVYFCASSHPRQASWGDEQFFGPGTRLTVL.

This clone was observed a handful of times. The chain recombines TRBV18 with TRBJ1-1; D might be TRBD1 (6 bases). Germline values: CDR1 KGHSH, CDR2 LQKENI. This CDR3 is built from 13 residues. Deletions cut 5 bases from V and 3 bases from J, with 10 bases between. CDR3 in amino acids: CASSTNRDTEAFF. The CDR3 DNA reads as TGTGCCAGCTCAACAAACAGGGACACTGAAGCTTTCTTT.

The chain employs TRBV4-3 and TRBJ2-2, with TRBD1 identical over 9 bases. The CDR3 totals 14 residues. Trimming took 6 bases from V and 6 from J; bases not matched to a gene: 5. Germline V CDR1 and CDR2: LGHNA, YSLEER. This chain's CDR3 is CASRDRGMAGELFF. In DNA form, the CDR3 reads TGCGCCAGCAGGGACAGGGGAATGGCCGGGGAGCTGTTTTTT.

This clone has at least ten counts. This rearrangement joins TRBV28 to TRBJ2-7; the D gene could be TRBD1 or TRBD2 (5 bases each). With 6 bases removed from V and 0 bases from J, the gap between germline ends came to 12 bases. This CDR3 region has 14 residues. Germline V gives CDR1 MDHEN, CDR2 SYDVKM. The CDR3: CASRDGTASYEQYV. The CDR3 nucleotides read TGTGCCAGCAGGGACGGGACGGCCTCCTACGAGCAGTACGTC.

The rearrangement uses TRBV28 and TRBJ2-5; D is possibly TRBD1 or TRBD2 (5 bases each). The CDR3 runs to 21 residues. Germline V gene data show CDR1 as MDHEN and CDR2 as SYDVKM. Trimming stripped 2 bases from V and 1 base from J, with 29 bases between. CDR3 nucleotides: TGTGCCAGCAGTTTAGTAGGGGCGCTAGCTCAGTTTATTAAGGGCCAAGAGACCCAGTACTTC. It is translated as CASSLVGALAQFIKGQETQYF.

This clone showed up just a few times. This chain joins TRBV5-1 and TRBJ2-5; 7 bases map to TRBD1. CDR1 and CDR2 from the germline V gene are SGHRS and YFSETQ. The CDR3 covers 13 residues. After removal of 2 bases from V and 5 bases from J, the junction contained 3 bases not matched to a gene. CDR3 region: CASSFGRGETQYF. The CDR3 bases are TGCGCCAGCAGCTTCGGCAGGGGGGAGACCCAGTACTTC.

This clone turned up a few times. The CDR3 sequence: CASSLADTGELFF. The CDR3 region has the DNA TGCGCCAGCAGCTTGGCCGACACCGGGGAGCTGTTTTTT. V usage is TRBV5-1 and J usage is TRBJ2-2; D unclear. Trimming shortened V by 0 bases and J by 3 bases, and 3 bases separated the two germline ends. The CDR3 has 13 amino acids. Germline V CDR1 and CDR2: SGHRS, YFSETQ.

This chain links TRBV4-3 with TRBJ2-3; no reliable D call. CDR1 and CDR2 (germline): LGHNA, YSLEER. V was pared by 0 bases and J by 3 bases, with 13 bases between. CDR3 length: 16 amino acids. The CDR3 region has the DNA TGCGCCAGCAGCCAAGATGGTCGGCTAGGAACAGATACGCAGTATTTT. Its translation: CASSQDGRLGTDTQYF.

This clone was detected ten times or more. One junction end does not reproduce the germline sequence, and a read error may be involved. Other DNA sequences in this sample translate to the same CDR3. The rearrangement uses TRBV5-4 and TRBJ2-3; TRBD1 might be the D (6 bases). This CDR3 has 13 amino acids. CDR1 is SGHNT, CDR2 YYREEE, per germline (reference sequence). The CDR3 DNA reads TGCGCCAGCAGCCAAAACAGGGCAGATACGCAGTATTTT. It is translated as CASSQNRADTQYF.

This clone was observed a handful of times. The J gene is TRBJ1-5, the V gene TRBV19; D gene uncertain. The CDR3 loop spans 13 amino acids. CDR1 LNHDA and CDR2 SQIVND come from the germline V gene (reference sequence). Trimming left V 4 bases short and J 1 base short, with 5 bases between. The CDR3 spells CASSTQSNQPQHF. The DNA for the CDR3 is TGTGCCAGTAGTACTCAGAGCAATCAGCCCCAGCATTTT. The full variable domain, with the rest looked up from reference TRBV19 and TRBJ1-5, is DGGITQSPKYLFRKEGQNVTLSCEQNLNHDAMYWYRQDPGQGLRLIYYSQIVNDFQKGDIAEGYSVSREKKESFPLTVTSAQKNPTAFYLCASSTQSNQPQHFGDGTRLSIL.

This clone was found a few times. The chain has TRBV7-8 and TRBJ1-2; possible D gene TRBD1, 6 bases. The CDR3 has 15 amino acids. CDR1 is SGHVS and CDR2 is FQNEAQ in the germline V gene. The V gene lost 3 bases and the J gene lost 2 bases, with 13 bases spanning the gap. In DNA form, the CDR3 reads TGTGCCAGCAGCTTCGGTACAGGGAAGAACTATGGCTACACCTTC. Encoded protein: CASSFGTGKNYGYTF.

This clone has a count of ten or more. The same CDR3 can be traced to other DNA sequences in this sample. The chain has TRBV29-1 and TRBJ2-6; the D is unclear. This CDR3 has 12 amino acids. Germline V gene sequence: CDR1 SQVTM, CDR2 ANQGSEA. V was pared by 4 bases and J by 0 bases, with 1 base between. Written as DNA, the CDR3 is TGCAGCGTTGCCTCTGGGGCCAACGTCCTGACTTTC. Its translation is CSVASGANVLTF. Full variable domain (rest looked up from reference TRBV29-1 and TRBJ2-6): SAVISQKPSRDICQRGTSLTIQCQVDSQVTMMFWYRQQPGQSLTLIATANQGSEATYESGFVIDKFPISRPNLTFSTLTVSNMSPEDSSIYLCSVASGANVLTFGAGSRLTVL.

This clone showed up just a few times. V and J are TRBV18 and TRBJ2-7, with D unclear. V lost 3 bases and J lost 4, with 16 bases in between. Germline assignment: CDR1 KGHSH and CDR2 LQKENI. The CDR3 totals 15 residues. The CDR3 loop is CASSPTSSRWYEQYF. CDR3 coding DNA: TGTGCCAGCTCACCTACCTCCAGTCGGTGGTACGAGCAGTACTTC.

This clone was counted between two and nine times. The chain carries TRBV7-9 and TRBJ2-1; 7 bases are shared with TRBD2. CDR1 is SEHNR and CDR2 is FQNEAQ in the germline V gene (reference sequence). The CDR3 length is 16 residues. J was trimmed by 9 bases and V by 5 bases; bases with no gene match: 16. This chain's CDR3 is CASSTTSANIYGEQFF. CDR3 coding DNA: TGTGCCAGCAGCACAACTAGCGCCAATATTTATGGTGAGCAGTTCTTC.

CDR3 loop: CASSPGQVTPETQYF. The CDR3 DNA sequence: TGTGCCAGCTCACCGGGCCAGGTAACCCCAGAGACCCAGTACTTC. The chain is built from TRBV18 and TRBJ2-5, with D uncertain. CDR1 is KGHSH, CDR2 LQKENI, per germline. This CDR3 spans 15 amino acids. The V and J ends lost 3 bases and 4 bases respectively, with 15 bases between them.

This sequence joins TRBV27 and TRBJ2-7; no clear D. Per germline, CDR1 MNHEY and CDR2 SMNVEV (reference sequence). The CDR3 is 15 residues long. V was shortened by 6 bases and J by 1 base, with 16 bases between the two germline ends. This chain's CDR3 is CASRYRALPSYEQYV. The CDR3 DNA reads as TGTGCCAGCAGATATAGGGCTCTGCCTTCCTACGAGCAGTACGTC.